This is a list of T cell receptor beta chains from one sample in a study of T-cell memory formation after mild COVID-19. One entry per CDR3 protein results from TCRdb running MiXCR on the 5' RACE reads. This repertoire shows about 250,000 distinct CDR3 sequences, 15% to 17% found once; its top ten account for 2% to 2.5%. Sequenced sample: PBMCs or a T cell subset sorted from them (not recorded which). These receptors all come from an adult woman who had mild COVID-19 (a few samples of this study predate the infection). Cell type and time point are not known. CDR3s include the opening cysteine and the closing phenylalanine or tryptophan. A D gene is named only where the DNA matches it firmly. Only some rows state a clone size, as once, few, many or a class for expanded clones.

v_gene	j_gene	d_gene	abundance	CDR3aa	CDR3nt
TRBV7-8	TRBJ1-6	NA	NA	CASSLGAGVENSPLHF	TGTGCCAGCAGCTTAGGAGCCGGGGTGGAGAATTCACCCCTCCACTTT
TRBV20-1	TRBJ1-1	NA	NA	CRVNRDMNTEAFF	TGCAGAGTTAACAGGGATATGAACACTGAAGCTTTCTTT
TRBV4-1	TRBJ2-2	TRBD2	few	CASSQGSAHGGADLGELFF	TGCGCCAGCAGCCAAGGGTCGGCTCACGGGGGGGCCGATTTAGGGGAGCTGTTTTTT
TRBV5-5	TRBJ2-3	NA	few	CASSLKSVGFRYTDTQYF	TGTGCCAGCAGCTTGAAATCTGTGGGGTTCAGGTACACAGATACGCAGTATTTT
TRBV7-9	TRBJ2-3	NA	NA	CASAWTAASTDTQYF	TGTGCCAGCGCCTGGACAGCAGCTAGCACAGATACGCAGTATTTT
TRBV7-2	TRBJ2-7	NA	few	CASSLDRTKTYEQYF	TGTGCCAGCAGCCTAGACAGGACCAAAACCTACGAGCAGTACTTC
TRBV2	TRBJ1-3	TRBD1	NA	CASSQMTGTGNTIYF	TGTGCCAGCAGCCAAATGACAGGGACAGGAAACACCATATATTTT
TRBV4-1	TRBJ2-1	NA	NA	CASSPLDIYNEQFF	TGCGCCAGCAGCCCGCTAGACATCTACAATGAGCAGTTCTTC
TRBV7-9	TRBJ2-3	TRBD2	few	CASRGLAGPDTQYF	TGTGCCAGCAGGGGACTAGCGGGACCAGATACGCAGTATTTT
TRBV19	TRBJ2-2	NA	NA	CASRVQGNTGELFF	TGTGCCAGTAGGGTCCAGGGTAACACCGGGGAGCTGTTTTTT
TRBV24-1	TRBJ2-1	TRBD2	NA	CATSDFPPAGIGYNEQFF	TGTGCCACCAGTGATTTTCCACCAGCGGGGATTGGGTACAATGAGCAGTTCTTC
TRBV27	TRBJ1-5	TRBD1	NA	CASSGQGANQPQHF	TGTGCCAGCAGTGGACAGGGGGCGAATCAGCCCCAGCATTTT
TRBV19	TRBJ1-5	NA	NA	CASSIPNQPQHF	TGTGCCAGTAGTATCCCAAATCAGCCCCAGCATTTT
TRBV12-3/TRBV12-4	TRBJ2-2	TRBD1	few	CASSPDRAIGELFF	TGTGCCAGCAGCCCAGACAGGGCGATCGGGGAGCTGTTTTTT
TRBV15	TRBJ1-3	TRBD1	NA	CATSSPQGAGNTIYF	TGTGCCACCAGCAGCCCACAGGGGGCAGGAAACACCATATATTTT
TRBV29-1	TRBJ1-2	NA	NA	CSATTGSNSYGYTF	TGCAGCGCTACCACAGGGTCGAACTCCTATGGCTACACCTTC
TRBV11-3	TRBJ2-1	TRBD2	few	CASSLLGLAGNEQFF	TGTGCCAGCAGCCTCTTAGGACTAGCGGGCAATGAGCAGTTCTTC
TRBV27	TRBJ2-7	TRBD2	many	CASSLAGGVSEQYF	TGTGCCAGCAGTTTAGCGGGAGGGGTTTCGGAGCAGTACTTC
TRBV20-1	TRBJ2-1	NA	many	CSARSPGVYNEQFF	TGCAGTGCTAGGTCCCCAGGGGTTTACAATGAGCAGTTCTTC
TRBV4-1	TRBJ2-3	TRBD2	NA	CASSQEVASGGNTDTQYF	TGCGCCAGCAGCCAAGAAGTTGCTAGCGGGGGAAACACAGATACGCAGTATTTT
TRBV7-9	TRBJ1-2	NA	NA	CASSPLVNDGYTF	TGTGCCAGCAGCCCCTTGGTTAATGATGGCTACACCTTC
TRBV6-6	TRBJ2-7	TRBD2	few	CASHYVSGSYEQYF	TGTGCCTCCCATTATGTTAGCGGGAGTTACGAGCAGTACTTC
TRBV3-1	TRBJ2-5	NA	once	CASSQEGPLSQYF	TGTGCCAGCAGCCAAGAGGGTCCGCTTTCCCAGTACTTC
TRBV4-1	TRBJ2-7	NA	NA	CASSQDRYYNEQYF	TGCGCCAGCAGCCAAGACAGGTACTACAACGAGCAGTACTTC
TRBV11-2	TRBJ2-7	NA	many	CASSRDYSPSEQYF	TGTGCCAGCAGCCGAGACTATTCTCCAAGCGAGCAGTACTTC